The 32 T cell receptor beta chains below come from one sample, sequenced in a study of blood T cell repertoires in COVID-19. Clones were sequenced by immunoSEQ multiplex PCR, and TCRdb holds only the in-frame ones, with some missing. The sample lists roughly 200,000 clones, approximately 89% occurring once. The material sequenced was peripheral blood. All receptors come from a woman aged 55-70 years with acute or convalescent COVID-19.

The genes are TRBV6-5 and TRBJ2-7; the D is unclear. Trimming took off 2 bases at V and 0 bases at J, with 8 bases between the two ends. The CDR3 has 14 amino acids. The germline V gene encodes CDR1 MNHEY and CDR2 SVGAGI. Here the CDR3 DNA reads TGTGCCAGCAGTTACAGTCGGAGCTCCTACGAGCAGTACGTC. The encoded protein is CASSYSRSSYEQYV.

DNA of the CDR3: TGTGCCAGCAGCTTAGTACAGGGGGCGACCGGGGAGCTGTTTTTT. Its protein is CASSLVQGATGELFF. The chain couples TRBV7-9 to TRBJ2-2; 9 bases fit TRBD1. From germline, CDR1 is SEHNR and CDR2 FQNEAQ (reference sequence). Trimming cost V 1 base and J 5 bases; bases outside gene matches: 2. CDR3 length: 15 amino acids.

V usage is TRBV6-2 or TRBV6-3 and J usage is TRBJ2-1, with D hard to call. The germline V and J ends were trimmed by 4 bases and 12 bases, with 16 bases remaining between them. Germline CDR1 MNHEY, CDR2 SVGEGT. The CDR3 covers 13 residues. DNA for the CDR3: TGTGCCAGCAGTTTTCCCGCAGGATTCGGGCAGTTCTTC. Its translation: CASSFPAGFGQFF.

The genes are TRBV4-2 and TRBJ1-1; 9 nucleotides align to TRBD1. Germline V CDR1 and CDR2: LGHNA, YNFKEQ. This CDR3 spans 12 amino acids. J was trimmed by 11 bases and V by 1 base; bases with no gene match: 2. Here the CDR3 DNA reads TGTGCCAGCAGCCAAGCTGGACAGGGGGCTTTCTTT. Protein: CASSQAGQGAFF.

A few counts support this clone. The chain employs TRBV27 and TRBJ2-1, with 13 bases matching TRBD2. Germline V gives CDR1 MNHEY, CDR2 SMNVEV (reference sequence). Trimming cost V 5 bases and J 6 bases; bases outside gene matches: 4. CDR3 length: 15 residues. The DNA of the CDR3 is TGTGCCAGCAGTAAACTAGCGGGAGGGGGCAATGAGCAGTTCTTC. Translated: CASSKLAGGGNEQFF.

The J gene is TRBJ1-2, the V gene TRBV19; D possibly corresponds to TRBD1 (5 bases). V was trimmed by 10 bases and J by 3 bases, leaving 12 bases between them. This CDR3 has 12 residues. The V gene's germline CDR1 is LNHDA and CDR2 SQIVND (reference sequence). The CDR3 here is CATRRVDYGYTF. Written as DNA, the CDR3 is TGTGCCACACGCAGGGTTGACTATGGCTACACCTTC.

V is TRBV5-4 and J is TRBJ1-4, with a tentative D call TRBD1 (6 bases). Germline loops: CDR1 SGHNT, CDR2 YYREEE (reference sequence). The CDR3 contains 15 residues. Deletions cut 1 base from V and 3 bases from J, with 10 bases between. The DNA for the CDR3 is TGTGCCAGCAGCTTGTTGGGGGCTGCTAATGAAAAACTGTTTTTT. This sequence encodes CASSLLGAANEKLFF.

The chain employs TRBV5-4 and TRBJ2-3; 7 bases match TRBD2. Germline CDR1 reads SGHNT; CDR2 reads YYREEE (reference sequence). The V and J ends lost 2 bases and 0 bases, in that order; junction bases with no gene match: 12. CDR3 length equals 18 residues. The CDR3 region has the DNA TGTGCCAGCAGCTTCTTTTTGATGAGCGGGGCTAGCACAGATACGCAGTATTTT. Protein product: CASSFFLMSGASTDTQYF. Combining the CDR3 with reference TRBV5-4 and TRBJ2-3 gives the whole variable domain ETGVTQSPTHLIKTRGQQVTLRCSSQSGHNTVSWYQQALGQGPQFIFQYYREEENGRGNFPPRFSGLQFPNYSSELNVNALELDDSALYLCASSFFLMSGASTDTQYFGPGTRLTVL.

The V gene is TRBV3-1 (or the pseudogene TRBV3-2), the J gene TRBJ2-1; D not resolved. The CDR3 is made up of 15 amino acids. CDR1 and CDR2 (germline): LGHDT, YNNKEL (reference sequence). V was shortened by 3 bases and J by 0 bases, with 9 bases between the two germline ends. The CDR3 bases are TGTGCCAGCAGCCATCACACCATCTCCTACAATGAGCAGTTCTTC. Its translation: CASSHHTISYNEQFF.

V usage is TRBV5-6 and J usage is TRBJ1-5; D is undetermined. Trimming removed 3 bases at V and 9 bases at J, with 13 bases between. CDR3 length: 13 residues. In germline, CDR1 is SGHDT, CDR2 YYEEEE. The CDR3 bases are TGTGCCAGCAGCTCCTCGACCCGGGGGCCCCAGCATTTT. Its protein is CASSSSTRGPQHF.

V usage is TRBV2 and J usage is TRBJ1-5, with D tentatively TRBD1 (6 bases). Germline V gene sequence: CDR1 SNHLY, CDR2 FYNNEI. The CDR3 consists of 13 residues. Trimming left V 5 bases short and J 4 bases short, with 9 bases between. CDR3 residues: CASSLGQNQPQHF. The DNA for the CDR3 is TGTGCCAGCAGTCTTGGACAGAATCAGCCCCAGCATTTT.

The V and J genes are TRBV23-1 and TRBJ1-3; 7 nucleotides agree with TRBD1. TRBV23-1 is an open reading frame whose function is uncertain. J was trimmed by 5 bases and V by 2 bases; bases with no gene match: 12. The CDR3 loop spans 17 amino acids. The CDR3: CASSQLGSGTERNTIYF. In DNA, the CDR3 is TGCGCCAGCAGTCAACTCGGGTCCGGGACAGAAAGAAACACCATATATTTT.

The chain has TRBV5-1 and TRBJ2-1; 8 bases are a match to TRBD1. CDR1 is SGHRS and CDR2 is YFSETQ in the germline V gene. With V trimmed by 5 bases and J by 10 bases, 11 bases remained unmatched. The CDR3 extends over 14 amino acids. The CDR3 loop reads CASRSDREDREQFF. As DNA, the CDR3 is TGCGCCAGCAGATCGGACAGGGAGGATCGGGAGCAGTTCTTC.

This rearrangement joins TRBV13 to TRBJ2-1; 9 bases map to TRBD2. The CDR3 totals 17 residues. V was clipped by 5 bases and J by 10 bases; unmatched bases: 18. CDR1 is PRHDT, CDR2 FYEKMQ, per germline (reference sequence). The chain's CDR3 is CASSDPGLANKLGEQFF. The CDR3 DNA is TGTGCCAGCAGCGATCCGGGACTAGCCAACAAACTAGGGGAGCAGTTCTTC.

The rearrangement uses TRBV6-1 and TRBJ2-5; D may be TRBD2 (5 bases). The CDR3 totals 15 residues. Trimming left V 2 bases short and J 1 base short, with 11 bases between. Germline V lookup: CDR1 MNHNS, CDR2 SASEGT. This CDR3 is CASSEFGEGQETQYF. CDR3 DNA: TGTGCCAGCAGTGAATTCGGTGAGGGCCAAGAGACCCAGTACTTC.

In nucleotides, the CDR3 is TGCGCCAGCAGCTCCGCACAGGGGGCAGGGGTTGATGCTTTCTTT. Translation: CASSSAQGAGVDAFF. The chain joins TRBV5-1 to TRBJ1-1; 9 bases align to TRBD1. The V and J ends lost 3 bases and 11 bases, in that order; junction bases with no gene match: 14. The CDR3 has 15 residues. Germline values: CDR1 SGHRS, CDR2 YFSETQ.

This rearrangement joins TRBV28 to TRBJ1-5; the D is unclear. The V gene's germline CDR1 is MDHEN and CDR2 SYDVKM. The CDR3 spans 14 residues. With 6 bases removed from V and 4 bases from J, the gap between germline ends came to 13 bases. The CDR3 DNA is TGTGCCAGCAGGTCAGACCGGGAAAATCAGCCCCAGCATTTT. Translated, it gives CASRSDRENQPQHF.

This chain joins TRBV7-6 and TRBJ1-3; TRBD1 is a possible D gene (6 bases). With 4 bases removed from V and 4 bases from J, the gap between germline ends came to 14 bases. This CDR3 region has 15 residues. From germline, CDR1 is SGHVS and CDR2 FNYEAQ. CDR3 DNA: TGTGCCAGCAGCTCAAGTTCGGGGGGCGGAAACACCATATATTTT. This encodes CASSSSSGGGNTIYF.

This chain connects TRBV5-6 to TRBJ1-2; TRBD1 matches at 9 bases. V lost 0 bases to trimming and J lost 3 bases; unmatched junction nucleotides: 0. Germline loops: CDR1 SGHDT, CDR2 YYEEEE. The CDR3 runs 14 residues. CDR3: CASSLGDRDYGYTF. The CDR3 DNA follows: TGTGCCAGCAGCTTGGGGGACAGGGACTATGGCTACACCTTC.

The chain carries TRBV15 and TRBJ1-5, with D perhaps matching TRBD1 (6 bases). Germline V gives CDR1 LNHNV, CDR2 YYDKDF (reference sequence). The CDR3 length is 17 residues. Trimming took 7 bases from V and 5 from J, leaving 24 bases between them. Written as DNA, the CDR3 is TGTGCCACCACCAACGGACAGAAGAGGCTTGGTCATCAGCCCCAGCATTTT. Residues: CATTNGQKRLGHQPQHF. Filled out from reference TRBV15 and TRBJ1-5, the complete variable domain reads DAMVIQNPRYQVTQFGKPVTLSCSQTLNHNVMYWYQQKSSQAPKLLFHYYDKDFNNEADTPDNFQSRRPNTSFCFLDIRSPGLGDTAMYLCATTNGQKRLGHQPQHFGDGTRLSIL.

The chain joins TRBV6-5 to TRBJ1-4; 7 bases align to TRBD1. CDR1 MNHEY and CDR2 SVGAGI come from the germline V gene. CDR3 length equals 14 residues. Trimming cost V 7 bases and J 0 bases; bases outside gene matches: 2. The CDR3: CASTGQATNEKLFF. The CDR3 DNA sequence: TGTGCCAGCACCGGACAGGCAACTAATGAAAAACTGTTTTTT.

This chain connects TRBV7-2 to TRBJ2-3, with 8 bases matching TRBD1. CDR3 length: 18 residues. Trimming removed 2 bases from V and 2 bases from J; junction bases left unmatched: 12. CDR1 is SGHTA, CDR2 FQGNSA, per germline. The CDR3 nucleotides read TGTGCCAGCAGCTTAAGCTTTTTTACAGGGGGATTCACAGATACGCAGTATTTT. Translating it yields CASSLSFFTGGFTDTQYF.

The V gene is TRBV10-3, the J gene TRBJ2-2; D ambiguous. Germline V gene sequence: CDR1 ENHRY, CDR2 SYGVKD. V was trimmed by 8 bases and J by 9 bases, leaving 13 bases between them. The CDR3 is 12 residues long. The CDR3 region has the DNA TGTGCCATCGGGCAGACCGACCGGGAGCTGTTTTTT. Protein: CAIGQTDRELFF.

The rearrangement joins TRBV5-1 to TRBJ1-6; 7 bases align to TRBD1. The CDR3 is 14 amino acids. Germline V gene sequence: CDR1 SGHRS, CDR2 YFSETQ. V dropped 0 bases and J dropped 10; count of bases not matched to a gene: 4. The CDR3 here is CASSLGQGPSPLHF. CDR3 DNA sequence: TGCGCCAGCAGCTTGGGACAGGGACCCTCACCCCTCCACTTT.

This clone was counted only a few times. The V and J genes are TRBV6-1 and TRBJ1-1; possible D gene TRBD1, 6 bases. Germline CDR1 is MNHNS and CDR2 is SASEGT. The CDR3 contains 16 residues. The germline V and J ends were trimmed by 3 bases and 1 base, with 15 bases remaining between them. In DNA, the CDR3 is TGTGCCAGCAGTGATACAGGGATCGGATCGAACACTGAAGCTTTCTTT. It specifies CASSDTGIGSNTEAFF.

The V gene is TRBV11-2, the J gene TRBJ1-5; TRBD1 aligns across 9 bases. The CDR3 is 15 amino acids. With V trimmed by 4 bases and J by 3 bases, 4 bases remained unmatched. Germline lookup yields CDR1 SGHAT and CDR2 FQNNGV. The CDR3 reads CASSSGTGYNQPQHF. As DNA, the CDR3 is TGTGCCAGCAGCTCCGGGACAGGGTACAATCAGCCCCAGCATTTT.

This clone was counted a single time. The chain combines TRBV11-2 with TRBJ1-3; D may be TRBD1 (5 bases). The CDR3 loop spans 12 amino acids. V was pared by 5 bases and J by 14 bases, with 16 bases between. The germline gives CDR1 SGHAT, CDR2 FQNNGV. CDR3 protein: CASSPGTLSVYF. The CDR3 DNA is TGTGCCAGCAGCCCCGGGACTCTGTCGGTATATTTT. Full variable domain (missing parts from reference TRBV11-2 and TRBJ1-3): EAGVAQSPRYKIIEKRQSVAFWCNPISGHATLYWYQQILGQGPKLLIQFQNNGVVDDSQLPKDRFSAERLKGVDSTLKIQPAKLEDSAVYLCASSPGTLSVYFGEGSWLTVV.

V and J are TRBV15 and TRBJ1-6; D might be TRBD1 (5 bases). Germline values: CDR1 LNHNV, CDR2 YYDKDF (reference sequence). The length of the CDR3 is 14 residues. Trimming removed 0 bases from V and 11 bases from J, with 11 bases in between. The CDR3 DNA reads as TGTGCCACCAGCAGAGATCAGTCAGGGCCACCCCTCCACTTT. Translation gives CATSRDQSGPPLHF.

This chain links TRBV2 with TRBJ2-3, with TRBD2 identical over 8 bases. CDR3 length: 14 amino acids. V shed 9 bases, J shed 6 bases, and the junction held 11 bases outside the gene matches. In germline, CDR1 is SNHLY, CDR2 FYNNEI. This CDR3 reads CASALSGTFDTQYF. The CDR3 bases are TGTGCCAGTGCCCTTAGCGGGACCTTTGATACGCAGTATTTT.

In this sample, this clone turned up once. This chain connects TRBV5-6 to TRBJ2-7, with 7 nucleotides matching TRBD1. The CDR3 extends over 14 amino acids. V lost 4 bases, J lost 3 bases, and 7 bases stayed unmatched. The germline V gene encodes CDR1 SGHDT and CDR2 YYEEEE. CDR3 sequence: CASSTSGQSYEQYV. The CDR3 DNA follows: TGTGCCAGCAGCACCTCGGGACAGAGCTACGAGCAGTACGTC.

CDR3 nucleotides: TGTGCCAGCAGTGAAGACAGTTCCAACAATGAGCAGTTCTTC. This codes for CASSEDSSNNEQFF. J is TRBJ2-1 and V is TRBV2, with unresolved D. The ends were cut back, 1 base at V and 5 bases at J, with 9 bases in the middle. Germline V CDR1 and CDR2: SNHLY, FYNNEI. The CDR3 has 14 amino acids.

This clone was counted between two and nine times. The CDR3 DNA reads as TGTGCCACCAGTGACGGGGGTGGAGGGAGTAATGAAAAACTGTTTTTT. It encodes CATSDGGGGSNEKLFF. The chain is built from TRBV24-1 and TRBJ1-4, with D perhaps TRBD1 (5 bases). This CDR3 region has 16 residues. CDR1 KGHDR and CDR2 SFDVKD come from the germline V gene. V lost 4 bases to trimming and J lost 4 bases, with 15 bases between them.